This TCR beta chain was recovered during a study of T cell clonotyping in hematopoietic cell transplantation. Study-wide background: Recipients' pretransplant samples followed cytoreduction.

Time point described: recipient sample about 28 days before transplant, after cytoreduction. Samples: about 28 days before transplant, then days 30, 100 and 180 after. General study results and limits: Broader posttransplant TCR repertoire diversity was predicted by graft donor and pretransplant recipient Inverse Simpson Index values. Without cell sorting, CD4 versus CD8 contributions remain unresolved.

Libraries were prepared by immunoSEQ multiplex PCR; TCRdb keeps only in-frame clonotypes and omits some of them. The sample yields several thousand clones, under 98% seen once. As concerns this clone: Its antigen is undetermined.

This CDR3 has 16 amino acids. The germline gives CDR1 SGHVS, CDR2 FNYEAQ. Losses at the gene ends were 1 base for V and 7 bases for J; bases not matched to a gene: 9. The rearrangement links TRBV7-6 to TRBJ2-7; 11 bases are shared with TRBD2. Sequenced material: peripheral blood mononuclear cells, taken before stem cell transplant. The sequence was obtained from a man between 65 and 85 years old with acute myeloid leukemia. Some clones in this sample may be carry-over from other donors' samples. CDR3 region: CASSLGVAGGPKEQYF. Written as DNA, the CDR3 is TGTGCCAGCAGCTTAGGGGTAGCGGGAGGGCCGAAGGAGCAGTACTTC.